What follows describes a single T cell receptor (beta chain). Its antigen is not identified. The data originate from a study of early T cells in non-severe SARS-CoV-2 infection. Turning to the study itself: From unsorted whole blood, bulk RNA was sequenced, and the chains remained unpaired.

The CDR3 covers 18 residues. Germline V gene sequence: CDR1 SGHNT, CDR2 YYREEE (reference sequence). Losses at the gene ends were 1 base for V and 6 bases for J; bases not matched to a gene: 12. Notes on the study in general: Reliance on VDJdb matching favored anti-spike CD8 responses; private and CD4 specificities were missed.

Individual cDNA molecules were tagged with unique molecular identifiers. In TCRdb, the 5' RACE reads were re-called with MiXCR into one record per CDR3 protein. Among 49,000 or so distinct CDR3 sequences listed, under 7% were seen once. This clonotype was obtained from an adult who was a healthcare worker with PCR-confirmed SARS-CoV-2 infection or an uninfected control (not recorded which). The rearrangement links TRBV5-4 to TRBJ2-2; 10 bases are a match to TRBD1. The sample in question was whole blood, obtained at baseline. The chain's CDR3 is CASSLPYTGTGESGELFF. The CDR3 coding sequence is TGTGCCAGCAGCTTGCCTTATACCGGGACAGGGGAATCCGGGGAGCTGTTTTTT.